Each of the 28 T cell receptor beta chains below was sequenced from the same sample in a study of T-cell reconstitution after alpha-beta-depleted transplantation in children. It was with unique molecular identifiers that the TCRbeta library was prepared. TCRdb called the PCR reads again in MiXCR, with one record for every CDR3 protein. The data show thousands of distinct CDR3 sequences, 4% to 5.5% seen once. Sample: PBMCs, mostly from graft donor cells, taken 180 days after TCRalphabeta/CD19-depleted stem cell transplant. The receptor set was obtained from a child under two years old who had a stem cell transplant for acute myeloid leukemia, so the T cells may come from the graft donor.

This clonotype was detected many times. The J gene is TRBJ2-1, the V gene TRBV3-1; 9 bases agree with TRBD2. After removal of 0 bases from V and 8 bases from J, the junction contained 5 bases not matched to a gene. CDR3 length: 15 amino acids. Germline V gives CDR1 LGHDT, CDR2 YNNKEL (reference sequence). CDR3 DNA sequence: TGTGCCAGCAGCCAAGATTTCACTAGCGGGTATGAGCAGTTCTTC. Translation: CASSQDFTSGYEQFF.

The table lists this clonotype with a few counts. V gene TRBV11-3 combines with J gene TRBJ2-5; 11 nucleotides line up with TRBD1. The CDR3 is 15 amino acids. The ends lost 6 bases at V and 4 bases at J; junction bases unmatched: 7. Germline V lookup: CDR1 SGHNT, CDR2 YENEEA. The CDR3 protein is CASRITGTGGETQYF. The CDR3 DNA sequence: TGTGCCAGCAGGATAACCGGGACAGGGGGAGAGACCCAGTACTTC. Supplemented by reference TRBV11-3 and TRBJ2-5, the full variable domain reads EAGVVQSPRYKIIEKKQPVAFWCNPISGHNTLYWYLQNLGQGPELLIRYENEEAVDDSQLPKDRFSAERLKGVDSTLKIQPAELGDSAVYLCASRITGTGGETQYFGPGTRLLVL.

There are many counts of this clonotype. This chain joins TRBV7-9 and TRBJ2-1; 9 nucleotides match TRBD2. The germline gives CDR1 SEHNR, CDR2 FQNEAQ (reference sequence). The CDR3 has 16 residues. J gave up 7 bases and V 6 bases, and 13 bases lay outside the gene matches. The CDR3 loop is CASSFQGSGSSNEQFF. Here the CDR3 DNA reads TGTGCCAGCAGTTTCCAGGGTAGCGGGAGTAGTAATGAGCAGTTCTTC.

This clonotype has ten or more counts. CDR3 nucleotides: TGTGCCAGCAGCTTACCTCCGGGGAATGAGCAGTTCTTC. It specifies CASSLPPGNEQFF. This chain uses TRBV7-9 with TRBJ2-1, with D possibly TRBD2 on 5 matching bases. The CDR3 is 13 residues long. V was shortened by 2 bases and J by 7 bases, with 9 bases between the two germline ends. The V gene's germline CDR1 is SEHNR and CDR2 FQNEAQ (reference sequence).

In this sample, this clonotype turned up many times. This chain links TRBV28 with TRBJ2-7; D ambiguous. This CDR3 has 14 amino acids. The V gene's germline CDR1 is MDHEN and CDR2 SYDVKM. V lost 3 bases and J lost 3, with 12 bases in between. CDR3 region: CASSLRRPGYEQYF. CDR3 sequence (DNA): TGTGCCAGCAGTTTGAGGCGCCCCGGCTACGAGCAGTACTTC.

Judged by abundance, this clonotype is medium-sized. The chain employs TRBV7-9 and TRBJ1-5, with D perhaps TRBD1 (5 bases). V gave up 4 bases and J gave up 3 bases, with 19 bases separating them. The CDR3 is 17 amino acids. CDR1 SEHNR and CDR2 FQNEAQ come from the germline V gene (reference sequence). CDR3 sequence reads: CASSWGKPGSHNQPQHF. The CDR3 DNA is TGTGCCAGCAGCTGGGGCAAGCCAGGCTCACACAATCAGCCCCAGCATTTT.

This clonotype was observed many times. The rearrangement uses TRBV4-2 and TRBJ2-3; 9 bases are shared with TRBD2. The V gene's germline CDR1 is LGHNA and CDR2 YNFKEQ. V trimming: 0 bases; J trimming: 2 bases; junction bases outside the gene matches: 6. The CDR3 is 17 amino acids. The CDR3 DNA reads as TGTGCCAGCAGCCAAGAAGGTCTAGCGGGGCTCACAGATACGCAGTATTTT. This encodes CASSQEGLAGLTDTQYF.

In this sample, this clonotype is medium-sized (0.01 to 0.1%). This chain joins TRBV6-5 and TRBJ1-1; D possibly corresponds to TRBD1 (6 bases). The CDR3 loop spans 13 amino acids. Per the germline V gene, CDR1 is MNHEY and CDR2 is SVGAGI. Trimming removed 5 bases at V and 3 bases at J, with 10 bases between. The CDR3 sequence is CASSPRGHTEAFF. For the CDR3, the DNA is TGTGCCAGCAGTCCCAGGGGACACACTGAAGCTTTCTTT.

The chain is built from TRBV4-1 and TRBJ2-7; unclear D gene. There are 16 residues in the CDR3. Trimming removed 5 bases from V and 4 bases from J, with 21 bases in between. Germline values: CDR1 MGHRA, CDR2 YSYEKL. The CDR3 nucleotides read TGCGCCAGCAGCTCCGGGCGAGTCTCCAAAAATTACGAGCAGTACTTC. Its translation is CASSSGRVSKNYEQYF.

This clonotype was found many times. The gene calls are TRBV7-9 and TRBJ2-1; 7 bases align to TRBD1. Per the germline V gene, CDR1 is SEHNR and CDR2 is FQNEAQ (reference sequence). The length of the CDR3 is 12 residues. V was clipped by 5 bases and J by 9 bases; unmatched bases: 4. In DNA, the CDR3 is TGTGCCAGCAGCCCGCGGACAGGTGAGCAGTTCTTC. Protein product: CASSPRTGEQFF.

This clonotype appeared many times. V and J are TRBV12-3 or TRBV12-4 and TRBJ2-7; 9 bases agree with TRBD2. The V gene end was trimmed by 6 bases and the J gene end by 6 bases; junction bases not matched to a gene: 6. The CDR3 length is 13 residues. CDR3 DNA: TGTGCCAGCAGGGTAGCGGGAGTGGTCGAGCAGTACTTC. Amino acid sequence: CASRVAGVVEQYF.

CDR3 in amino acids: CASSFMGSGELFF. The DNA of the CDR3 is TGTGCCAGCAGCTTCATGGGGTCCGGGGAGCTGTTTTTT. V usage is TRBV7-2 and J usage is TRBJ1-1; D is unclear. The J call may be mistaken, given a closer DNA end match to TRBJ2-2. The CDR3 has 13 residues. The germline V gene has CDR1 SGHTA and CDR2 FQGNSA.

In this sample, this clonotype turned up many times. This chain connects TRBV3-1 to TRBJ2-2; D possibly uses TRBD1 or TRBD2 (5 bases each). The CDR3 covers 17 residues. Trimming removed 1 base at V and 1 base at J, with 13 bases between. CDR1 is LGHDT and CDR2 is YNNKEL in the germline V gene (reference sequence). The CDR3 spells CASSQAGYQGNTGELFF. For the CDR3, the DNA is TGTGCCAGCAGCCAAGCGGGGTACCAGGGGAACACCGGGGAGCTGTTTTTT.

This clonotype was recorded many times. The rearrangement joins TRBV7-6 to TRBJ2-1; 7 nucleotides match TRBD2. CDR3 length: 15 residues. V dropped 5 bases and J dropped 2; count of bases not matched to a gene: 6. Looked up from germline, CDR1 is SGHVS and CDR2 is FNYEAQ. The chain's CDR3 is CASSPIAGTYNEQFF. The CDR3 DNA reads TGTGCCAGCAGCCCCATAGCGGGCACCTACAATGAGCAGTTCTTC.

This clonotype was picked up many times. The chain recombines TRBV7-9 with TRBJ2-1; no reliable D call. The CDR3 loop spans 14 amino acids. CDR1 and CDR2 from the germline V gene are SEHNR and FQNEAQ (reference sequence). Between the trimmed V and J ends, which lost 2 bases and 7 bases, there was a span of 12 bases. The CDR3 bases are TGTGCCAGCAGCTTATCATTGGGGTTGAATGAGCAGTTCTTC. Its protein is CASSLSLGLNEQFF.

This rearrangement joins TRBV3-1 to TRBJ2-7; D is perhaps TRBD2 (6 bases). Trimming shortened V by 4 bases and J by 0 bases, and 16 bases separated the two germline ends. This CDR3 has 16 amino acids. The V gene's germline CDR1 is LGHDT and CDR2 YNNKEL (reference sequence). The CDR3 DNA sequence: TGTGCCAGCAGCCCCCGGGGAGGAGGGAACTCCTACGAGCAGTACTTC. Amino acid sequence: CASSPRGGGNSYEQYF.

By frequency in the sample, this clonotype is medium-sized. J is TRBJ1-4 and V is TRBV28; no clear D. Trimming took off 6 bases at V and 8 bases at J, with 10 bases between the two ends. CDR1 is MDHEN and CDR2 is SYDVKM in the germline V gene. The CDR3 extends over 12 amino acids. CDR3 nucleotide sequence: TGTGCCAGCAGACGGGGTCGGGAAAAACTGTTTTTT. This sequence encodes CASRRGREKLFF.

This clonotype was recorded at least ten times. This chain connects TRBV5-1 to TRBJ2-5, with a possible D match to TRBD1 (6 bases). V dropped 5 bases and J dropped 0 bases, with 8 bases sitting between them. Germline V gene sequence: CDR1 SGHRS, CDR2 YFSETQ. The CDR3 is 13 amino acids. The DNA of the CDR3 is TGCGCCAGCAGTCGACAGGACCAAGAGACCCAGTACTTC. Residues: CASSRQDQETQYF.

This clonotype has only a few counts. The chain uses TRBV20-1 and TRBJ1-3, with a possible D match to TRBD1 (5 bases). There are 17 residues in the CDR3. Germline CDR1 reads DFQATT; CDR2 reads SNEGSKA (reference sequence). The CDR3 region has the DNA TGCTGCGCTAGAGATGGGGCAGGCGACGACTCCGGAAACACCATATATTTT. Amino acids: CCARDGAGDDSGNTIYF.

This clonotype was found many times. This rearrangement joins TRBV27 to TRBJ1-1; D might be TRBD1 (6 bases). V gave up 7 bases and J gave up 1 base, with 13 bases separating them. Germline CDR1 reads MNHEY; CDR2 reads SMNVEV (reference sequence). The CDR3 is made up of 14 amino acids. The CDR3 coding sequence is TGTGCCAGCATGGAGGGGGGGAAGAACACTGAAGCTTTCTTT. Amino acids: CASMEGGKNTEAFF.

The table lists this clonotype with many counts. The chain joins TRBV7-9 to TRBJ2-1, with no clear D. The length of the CDR3 is 13 residues. The germline V gene encodes CDR1 SEHNR and CDR2 FQNEAQ (reference sequence). The V gene lost 2 bases and the J gene lost 6 bases, with 8 bases spanning the gap. CDR3 sequence: CASSLLSPNEQFF. CDR3 DNA: TGTGCCAGCAGCTTACTTAGTCCCAATGAGCAGTTCTTC.

This clonotype has at least ten counts. V and J are TRBV21-1 and TRBJ1-4. TRBV21-1 is a pseudogene locus. The length of the CDR3 is 15 residues. DNA for the CDR3: TGTGCCAGCAGCATACGACAAAAAACTAATGAAAAACTGTTTTTT. Translation gives CASSIRQKTNEKLFF.

This clonotype was observed at least ten times. The V and J genes are TRBV5-1 and TRBJ2-1; TRBD2 agrees at 11 bases. This CDR3 comprises 19 residues. J gave up 0 bases and V 0 bases, and 8 bases lay outside the gene matches. Germline CDR1 is SGHRS and CDR2 is YFSETQ. CDR3 amino acids: CASSLEVAGGRPSYNEQFF. CDR3 DNA sequence: TGCGCCAGCAGCTTGGAGGTAGCGGGAGGGCGTCCCTCCTACAATGAGCAGTTCTTC. Drawing the rest from reference TRBV5-1 and TRBJ2-1, the complete variable domain is KAGVTQTPRYLIKTRGQQVTLSCSPISGHRSVSWYQQTPGQGLQFLFEYFSETQRNKGNFPGRFSGRQFSNSRSEMNVSTLELGDSALYLCASSLEVAGGRPSYNEQFFGPGTRLTVL.

This clonotype was observed many times. The CDR3 nucleotides are TGCAGTGCTAGATCGGGAGTTGAGCGGGTGAAAAAGTTCTTC. Encoded protein: CSARSGVERVKKFF. The chain employs TRBV20-1 and TRBJ2-1; TRBD2 is a possible D gene (6 bases). Germline CDR1 and CDR2: DFQATT and SNEGSKA (reference sequence). V lost 2 bases, J lost 14 bases, and 22 bases lay in between. The length of the CDR3 is 14 residues.

This clonotype appeared many times. The rearrangement uses TRBV19 and TRBJ2-1; TRBD2 agrees at 12 bases. J gave up 13 bases and V 4 bases, and 5 bases lay outside the gene matches. Germline V gene lookup returns CDR1 LNHDA and CDR2 SQIVND (reference sequence). The CDR3 is 13 residues long. CDR3 DNA sequence: TGTGCCAGTAGTAGACTAGCGGGAGTGGAACAGTTCTTC. Protein sequence: CASSRLAGVEQFF.

At least ten counts were recorded for this clonotype. The chain links TRBV18 to TRBJ2-5; D ambiguous. The CDR3 runs to 13 residues. Trimming removed 2 bases at V and 3 bases at J, with 7 bases between. Germline V gene lookup returns CDR1 KGHSH and CDR2 LQKENI. CDR3 in DNA: TGTGCCAGCTCACCATACGTCGAAGAGACCCAGTACTTC. Its protein is CASSPYVEETQYF.

Many counts were recorded for this clonotype. A much bigger clone sits one base away, suggesting this may be a read error. The V gene is TRBV28, the J gene TRBJ2-7; TRBD1 matches at 10 bases. The CDR3 sequence is 14 residues long. V trimming: 2 bases; J trimming: 4 bases; junction bases outside the gene matches: 2. Germline V CDR1 and CDR2: MDHEN, SYDVKM. CDR3 amino acids: CASSLGTGVYEQYF. CDR3 DNA: TGTGCCAGCAGTTTAGGGACAGGGGTTTACGAGCAGTACTTC.

This clonotype was seen repeatedly, ten times or more. The gene calls are TRBV5-1 and TRBJ2-3; 9 positions agree with TRBD2. Per germline, CDR1 SGHRS and CDR2 YFSETQ. V shed 0 bases, J shed 5 bases, and the junction held 10 bases outside the gene matches. This CDR3 has 17 amino acids. The CDR3 region has the DNA TGCGCCAGCAGCTTGGGACTAGCGGCTTCATCTGTAGATACGCAGTATTTT. Amino acid sequence: CASSLGLAASSVDTQYF.